This TCR beta chain originates from a study of cytomegalovirus exposure and HLA in healthy donors. With 60 Vbeta and 13 Jbeta primers, the PCR was carried out. Here immunoSEQ multiplex PCR was the method, and the copy in TCRdb shows in-frame clones only, minus some. The sample shows 95,000 to 150,000 clones, approximately 66% of them seen only once. Between the trimmed V and J ends, which lost 6 bases and 0 bases, there was a span of 12 bases. The CDR3 spans 15 residues. Germline V CDR1 and CDR2: MDHEN, SYDVKM. The sequencing sample was made of PBMCs. The chain is built from TRBV28 and TRBJ1-5; TRBD1 might be the D (5 bases). The receptor was isolated from a woman aged 40 to 55 in good health and CMV-seropositive. The CDR3 nucleotides are TGTGCCAGCAGCTCCGGGGGAAATAGCAATCAGCCCCAGCATTTT. Protein product: CASSSGGNSNQPQHF.